What follows are 20 T cell receptor beta chains derived from one specimen sequenced in a study of cytomegalovirus exposure and HLA in healthy donors (dated by TCRdb to the late 2010s). Library preparation employed the immunoSEQ multiplex PCR assay. For the multiplex PCR, a mixture combining 60 forward primers for TCR Vbeta segments and 13 reverse primers for TCR Jbeta segments was used. TCRdb mirrors the immuneACCESS table, restricted to in-frame sequences. Some clones are absent from its copies; in checked studies, under half trace to an unresolved V gene, and the reason for the others is unknown. The sample contains around 150,000 clones, approximately 80% of them found a single time. Roughly 9.7% of the sample goes to the ten largest clones. What was sequenced was PBMCs. The source is a man younger than 35 in good health and CMV-seropositive.

The genes are TRBV30 and TRBJ1-5; 9 bases fit TRBD1. This CDR3 contains 14 residues. Germline V gene lookup returns CDR1 GTSNPN and CDR2 SVGIG (reference sequence). Germline trimming cut 1 base from V and 5 bases from J; bases unmatched to any gene: 3. The DNA for the CDR3 is TGTGCCTGGAGTGGGGACAGGGAATATCAGCCCCAGCATTTT. Residues: CAWSGDREYQPQHF.

The chain employs TRBV6-5 and TRBJ1-2; 10 nucleotides align to TRBD1. V shed 6 bases, J shed 7 bases, and the junction held 11 bases outside the gene matches. This CDR3 is built from 15 residues. Germline loops: CDR1 MNHEY, CDR2 SVGAGI. The CDR3, as DNA: TGTGCCAGCAGGACAGGGACAGGGGCGATGGGTGGCTACACCTTC. Protein: CASRTGTGAMGGYTF.

This chain uses TRBV15 with TRBJ1-5, with D possibly matching TRBD1 (6 bases). This CDR3 comprises 17 residues. Trimming left V 1 base short and J 0 bases short, with 13 bases between. CDR1 and CDR2 from the germline V gene are LNHNV and YYDKDF (reference sequence). The CDR3 reads CATSRGGQGFSNQPQHF. CDR3 nucleotides: TGTGCCACCAGCAGAGGGGGGCAGGGTTTTAGCAATCAGCCCCAGCATTTT. Together with reference TRBV15 and TRBJ1-5, the CDR3 gives the full variable domain: DAMVIQNPRYQVTQFGKPVTLSCSQTLNHNVMYWYQQKSSQAPKLLFHYYDKDFNNEADTPDNFQSRRPNTSFCFLDIRSPGLGDTAMYLCATSRGGQGFSNQPQHFGDGTRLSIL.

The chain recombines TRBV6-5 with TRBJ2-1, with 8 bases fitting TRBD2. There are 15 residues in the CDR3. V lost 5 bases and J lost 2; bases outside the gene matches: 5. Germline V CDR1 and CDR2: MNHEY, SVGAGI. The CDR3 DNA sequence: TGTGCCAGCAGTCCCGGGACTAGTACCTACAATGAGCAGTTCTTC. It specifies CASSPGTSTYNEQFF.

This clone showed up just a few times. The rearrangement joins TRBV27 to TRBJ1-5, with D possibly being TRBD1 (6 bases). Per the germline V gene, CDR1 is MNHEY and CDR2 is SMNVEV (reference sequence). The length of the CDR3 is 15 residues. Trimming removed 7 bases at V and 4 bases at J, with 17 bases between. For the CDR3, the DNA is TGTGCCAGCAAGGGGCACAGGGATGGTAATCAGCCCCAGCATTTT. Its protein is CASKGHRDGNQPQHF.

This rearrangement joins TRBV19 to TRBJ2-1, with TRBD2 matching over 7 bases. With 5 bases clipped from V and 5 bases from J, the junction kept 15 bases outside the gene matches. The germline V gene encodes CDR1 LNHDA and CDR2 SQIVND (reference sequence). CDR3 length equals 17 residues. CDR3 sequence reads: CASSADRGTNLNNEQFF. Here the CDR3 DNA reads TGTGCCAGTAGTGCCGATCGGGGGACTAACCTTAACAATGAGCAGTTCTTC.

The chain employs TRBV5-1 and TRBJ2-5; a weak D match, TRBD1 (6 bases). The CDR3 spans 17 residues. Germline V gene sequence: CDR1 SGHRS, CDR2 YFSETQ. Between the trimmed V and J ends, which lost 4 bases and 3 bases, there was a span of 22 bases. DNA of the CDR3: TGCGCCAGCAGCCACCAAAGTACAGGGACGCCCAAAGAGACCCAGTACTTC. Protein sequence: CASSHQSTGTPKETQYF.

CDR3: CASSLDVTGRYEQFF. CDR3 DNA: TGTGCCAGCAGCTTGGATGTGACAGGGAGGTATGAGCAGTTCTTC. The rearrangement links TRBV5-4 to TRBJ2-1; D possibly corresponds to TRBD1 (7 bases). The V gene lost 0 bases and the J gene lost 8 bases, with 15 bases spanning the gap. CDR1 and CDR2 (germline): SGHNT, YYREEE (reference sequence). There are 15 residues in the CDR3.

The genes are TRBV19 and TRBJ1-5; 7 nucleotides agree with TRBD1. V was clipped by 3 bases and J by 4 bases; unmatched bases: 9. The CDR3 totals 16 residues. Looked up from germline, CDR1 is LNHDA and CDR2 is SQIVND (reference sequence). The CDR3 reads CASSIERGRRNQPQHF. The CDR3, as DNA: TGTGCCAGTAGTATCGAAAGGGGGCGACGGAATCAGCCCCAGCATTTT.

The V call is TRBV5-4, the J call TRBJ1-3; D is possibly TRBD1 (5 bases). CDR1 is SGHNT, CDR2 YYREEE, per germline (reference sequence). The CDR3 is 16 amino acids. Trimming stripped 0 bases from V and 0 bases from J, with 10 bases between. CDR3 in DNA: TGTGCCAGCAGCTTGGATGGGGGAGGCTCTGGAAACACCATATATTTT. Translating gives CASSLDGGGSGNTIYF.

There are a few counts of this clone. V and J are TRBV6-5 and TRBJ1-3; no reliable D call. The V gene lost 5 bases and the J gene lost 0 bases, with 8 bases spanning the gap. The CDR3 runs to 14 residues. Germline V lookup: CDR1 MNHEY, CDR2 SVGAGI. The CDR3 loop is CASSIDFSGNTIYF. Written as DNA, the CDR3 is TGTGCCAGCAGTATCGACTTCTCTGGAAACACCATATATTTT.

This chain connects TRBV6-5 to TRBJ2-5, with D perhaps TRBD2 (5 bases). CDR1 and CDR2 (germline): MNHEY, SVGAGI. Trimming cost V 4 bases and J 1 base, with 16 bases left between them. This CDR3 comprises 16 residues. As DNA, the CDR3 is TGTGCCAGCAGTTTCCGGGCGGCGGGTCCCCAAGAGACCCAGTACTTC. It codes for CASSFRAAGPQETQYF.

The CDR3 bases are TGCGCCAGCAGCATAGCGGGAGTCGCAGACGAGCAGTACTTC. Translation gives CASSIAGVADEQYF. The chain combines TRBV5-1 with TRBJ2-7; 9 bases fit TRBD2. V gave up 4 bases and J gave up 5 bases; unmatched junction bases: 7. CDR1 SGHRS and CDR2 YFSETQ come from the germline V gene. This CDR3 is built from 14 residues.

Only a few counts were recorded for this clone. The V gene is TRBV5-4, the J gene TRBJ2-7; tentatively, D is TRBD1 (6 bases). Germline V gene lookup returns CDR1 SGHNT and CDR2 YYREEE (reference sequence). This CDR3 comprises 15 residues. Trimming pared 7 bases from V and 0 bases from J, leaving 17 bases between. CDR3 residues: CASRKDRSSSYEQYF. Written as DNA, the CDR3 is TGTGCCAGCCGAAAGGACAGATCGAGCTCCTACGAGCAGTACTTC.

The chain couples TRBV4-2 to TRBJ2-3; 7 nucleotides match TRBD2. The length of the CDR3 is 19 residues. V gave up 0 bases and J gave up 2 bases; unmatched junction bases: 14. Germline CDR1 and CDR2: LGHNA and YNFKEQ. The CDR3 is CASSQEATTLAALTDTQYF. Written as DNA, the CDR3 is TGTGCCAGCAGCCAAGAGGCCACCACTCTAGCGGCCCTCACAGATACGCAGTATTTT.

V usage is TRBV25-1 and J usage is TRBJ2-1; the match to TRBD2 covers 12 bases. Trimming removed 7 bases from V and 9 bases from J; junction bases left unmatched: 7. CDR1 and CDR2 from the germline V gene are MGHDK and SYGVNS. The CDR3 runs to 14 residues. Here the CDR3 reads CASTTSGSVGEQFF. As DNA, the CDR3 is TGTGCCAGCACGACTAGCGGGAGTGTTGGTGAGCAGTTCTTC. The variable domain in full, completed from reference TRBV25-1 and TRBJ2-1, reads EADIYQTPRYLVIGTGKKITLECSQTMGHDKMYWYQQDPGMELHLIHYSYGVNSTEKGDLSSESTVSRIRTEHFPLTLESARPSHTSQYLCASTTSGSVGEQFFGPGTRLTVL.

This clone was observed once. The chain's CDR3 is CASSPGQGETYGYTF. DNA of the CDR3: TGTGCCAGCTCACCGGGACAGGGGGAAACCTATGGCTACACCTTC. This rearrangement joins TRBV18 to TRBJ1-2; 11 nucleotides match TRBD1. After removal of 3 bases from V and 4 bases from J, the junction contained 4 bases not matched to a gene. Germline CDR1 is KGHSH and CDR2 is LQKENI. The CDR3 has 15 amino acids.

The chain links TRBV19 to TRBJ1-6; D might be TRBD1 (5 bases). This CDR3 region has 15 residues. V dropped 3 bases and J dropped 7 bases, with 13 bases sitting between them. The germline gives CDR1 LNHDA, CDR2 SQIVND (reference sequence). The CDR3 loop is CASSIGGQGNSPLHF. In DNA, the CDR3 is TGTGCCAGTAGTATCGGAGGGCAGGGAAATTCACCCCTCCACTTT. Complete variable domain (other parts from reference TRBV19 and TRBJ1-6): DGGITQSPKYLFRKEGQNVTLSCEQNLNHDAMYWYRQDPGQGLRLIYYSQIVNDFQKGDIAEGYSVSREKKESFPLTVTSAQKNPTAFYLCASSIGGQGNSPLHFGNGTRLTVT.

The chain couples TRBV10-2 to TRBJ2-2; 7 positions match TRBD2. Germline CDR1 and CDR2: WSHSY and SAAADI. J lost 1 base, V lost 4 bases, and 3 bases had no gene match. This CDR3 has 15 residues. CDR3: CASSVVAGNTGELFF. CDR3 coding DNA: TGCGCCAGCAGTGTGGTAGCGGGGAACACCGGGGAGCTGTTTTTT.

V is TRBV4-2 and J is TRBJ2-1; 10 nucleotides align to TRBD2. Unmatched junction bases numbered 6, after V lost 4 bases and J lost 9 bases. Germline assignment: CDR1 LGHNA and CDR2 YNFKEQ. The CDR3 contains 14 residues. CDR3 protein: CASSRGTSVTEQFF. In DNA, the CDR3 is TGTGCCAGCAGCCGCGGGACTAGCGTCACTGAGCAGTTCTTC.